These 25 T cell receptor beta chains share one sample of origin, sequenced in a study of T cells after yellow fever vaccination. In TCRdb, the 5' RACE reads were re-called with MiXCR into one record per CDR3 protein. This table has 310,000 or so distinct CDR3 sequences, approximately 7% appearing once. This specimen consisted of PBMCs, obtained roughly 45 days after the first yellow fever vaccination. The receptors were gathered from a man aged 18 to 30 who received the YFV17D yellow fever vaccine.

This chain uses TRBV7-2 with TRBJ1-6; D is unclear. Germline V gene sequence: CDR1 SGHTA, CDR2 FQGNSA. The germline V and J ends were trimmed by 5 bases and 13 bases, with 9 bases remaining between them. The CDR3 has 11 amino acids. CDR3 sequence: CASSLLGPLHF. The CDR3 bases are TGTGCCAGCAGCCTCCTAGGGCCCCTCCACTTT.

This clonotype was detected ten times or more. The rearrangement links TRBV7-2 to TRBJ1-3; D is uncertain. The ends were cut back, 5 bases at V and 3 bases at J, with 14 bases in the middle. The germline CDR1 and CDR2 sequences are SGHTA and FQGNSA. The CDR3 consists of 15 residues. CDR3 bases: TGTGCCAGCAGCCGCGGACGGAACCTTGGAAACACCATATATTTT. This codes for CASSRGRNLGNTIYF. Full variable domain (missing parts from reference TRBV7-2 and TRBJ1-3): GAGVSQSPSNKVTEKGKDVELRCDPISGHTALYWYRQSLGQGLEFLIYFQGNSAPDKSGLPSDRFSAERTGGSVSTLTIQRTQQEDSAVYLCASSRGRNLGNTIYFGEGSWLTVV.

This clonotype was counted a few times. The V call is TRBV7-9, the J call TRBJ2-5; D ambiguous. The CDR3 has 14 residues. V lost 1 base and J 9 bases, leaving 15 bases between the germline ends. Germline V gene sequence: CDR1 SEHNR, CDR2 FQNEAQ (reference sequence). CDR3 coding DNA: TGTGCCAGCAGCTTAGGACGGGCCGCAAGGGCCCAGTACTTC. Translated: CASSLGRAARAQYF.

This clonotype was picked up many times. The rearrangement joins TRBV5-5 to TRBJ2-7; D possibly uses TRBD1 or TRBD2 (5 bases each). Germline CDR1 reads SGHKS; CDR2 reads YYEKEE (reference sequence). V lost 0 bases to trimming and J lost 4 bases, with 11 bases between them. The length of the CDR3 is 14 residues. As DNA, the CDR3 is TGTGCCAGCAGCTTGGCCGGGACGTCATACGAGCAGTACGTC. This codes for CASSLAGTSYEQYV.

This clonotype was observed a handful of times. This rearrangement joins TRBV10-3 to TRBJ2-2, with a possible D match to TRBD1 (6 bases). Germline V CDR1 and CDR2: ENHRY, SYGVKD. The V and J ends lost 6 bases and 6 bases respectively, with 14 bases between them. This CDR3 region has 14 residues. CDR3 sequence (DNA): TGTGCCATCAGCCCCAGGGGCGACTCCGGGGAGCTGTTTTTT. Translating it yields CAISPRGDSGELFF.

Many counts were recorded for this clonotype. This rearrangement joins TRBV7-9 to TRBJ2-2, with D hard to call. V was clipped by 5 bases and J by 0 bases, with 7 bases between them. Germline CDR1 reads SEHNR; CDR2 reads FQNEAQ (reference sequence). The CDR3 is made up of 14 amino acids. The CDR3 nucleotides read TGTGCCAGCAGCCAATACGCGAACACCGGGGAGCTGTTTTTT. Its translation: CASSQYANTGELFF.

A few counts support this clonotype. The chain recombines TRBV19 with TRBJ2-3; 8 bases fit TRBD1. From germline, CDR1 is LNHDA and CDR2 SQIVND (reference sequence). The CDR3 has 17 amino acids. The V and J ends lost 4 bases and 3 bases, in that order; junction bases with no gene match: 12. CDR3 sequence: CASSRRYSRGRTDTQYF. In DNA, the CDR3 is TGTGCCAGTAGTAGGCGGTATTCCAGGGGGCGGACAGATACGCAGTATTTT.

This clonotype has more than one count but fewer than ten. This sequence joins TRBV4-3 and TRBJ2-1, with 7 bases matching TRBD1. With 4 bases clipped from V and 6 bases from J, the junction kept 9 bases outside the gene matches. CDR3 length: 15 residues. Germline values: CDR1 LGHNA, CDR2 YSLEER. This chain's CDR3 is CASSPGQILANEQFF. The CDR3 coding sequence is TGCGCCAGCAGCCCGGGACAGATTTTGGCCAATGAGCAGTTCTTC.

This clonotype has a handful of counts. V is TRBV7-2 and J is TRBJ1-1; a possible D gene is TRBD1 (6 bases). The germline V gene has CDR1 SGHTA and CDR2 FQGNSA. V shed 3 bases and J shed 7 bases, with 12 bases lying between them. The CDR3 contains 13 residues. The CDR3 is CASSFVEGGEAFF. The CDR3 DNA follows: TGTGCCAGCAGCTTTGTGGAGGGGGGTGAAGCTTTCTTT.

This clonotype was picked up many times. The chain is built from TRBV10-3 and TRBJ2-1, with 11 nucleotides matching TRBD1. The CDR3 length is 13 residues. Germline V gene data show CDR1 as ENHRY and CDR2 as SYGVKD. Trimming removed 5 bases from V and 8 bases from J; junction bases left unmatched: 2. CDR3 region: CAISLGQGDEQFF. The CDR3 region has the DNA TGTGCCATCAGTCTGGGACAGGGGGATGAGCAGTTCTTC.

This chain uses TRBV5-1 with TRBJ2-1; D possibly corresponds to TRBD2 (7 bases). Deletions cut 0 bases from V and 2 bases from J, with 12 bases between. This CDR3 spans 16 amino acids. The V gene's germline CDR1 is SGHRS and CDR2 YFSETQ. Here the CDR3 reads CASSLVGRGPYNEQFF. In nucleotides, the CDR3 is TGCGCCAGCAGCTTGGTGGGGCGGGGGCCCTACAATGAGCAGTTCTTC.

The V and J genes are TRBV7-3 and TRBJ2-5; 8 nucleotides line up with TRBD2. V dropped 5 bases and J dropped 5; count of bases not matched to a gene: 7. This CDR3 has 14 residues. CDR1 is SGHTA, CDR2 FQGTGA, per germline. The DNA of the CDR3 is TGTGCCAGCAGCCTCGGGGGGGCCTATGAGACCCAGTACTTC. Its translation is CASSLGGAYETQYF.

Only a few counts were recorded for this clonotype. The rearrangement uses TRBV25-1 and TRBJ2-7, with D hard to call. The CDR3 runs to 15 residues. The germline V and J ends were trimmed by 3 bases and 0 bases, with 12 bases remaining between them. CDR1 and CDR2 from the germline V gene are MGHDK and SYGVNS. The CDR3 DNA reads TGTGCCAGCAGTGAGGACCGCCTGCCCTCCTACGAGCAGTACGTC. This translates into CASSEDRLPSYEQYV.

This clonotype was counted ten times or more. This chain uses TRBV5-1 with TRBJ2-1; unclear D gene. This CDR3 comprises 11 residues. Germline CDR1 is SGHRS and CDR2 is YFSETQ. V was shortened by 4 bases and J by 8 bases, with 7 bases between the two germline ends. The CDR3 is CASSPAYEQFF. The DNA for the CDR3 is TGCGCCAGCAGCCCGGCCTATGAGCAGTTCTTC.

This chain connects TRBV12-3 or TRBV12-4 to TRBJ2-2; D gene unclear. This CDR3 is 14 amino acids long. Between the trimmed V and J ends, which lost 2 bases and 7 bases, there was a span of 11 bases. The CDR3 protein is CASSLIGLGGELFF. CDR3 in DNA: TGTGCCAGCAGTTTAATAGGTTTAGGCGGGGAGCTGTTTTTT.

This clonotype was recorded a few times. The chain recombines TRBV27 with TRBJ2-1; D remains ambiguous. Germline CDR1 reads MNHEY; CDR2 reads SMNVEV (reference sequence). With 11 bases removed from V and 4 bases from J, the gap between germline ends came to 15 bases. CDR3 length: 13 residues. The CDR3 sequence: CACRLTRYNEQFF. Here the CDR3 DNA reads TGTGCCTGCCGGCTTACCCGTTACAATGAGCAGTTCTTC.

The sample holds many counts of this clonotype. The gene calls are TRBV27 and TRBJ2-1, with TRBD2 matching over 8 bases. The V segment lost 0 bases and the J segment 7 bases; nucleotides outside the gene matches: 5. This CDR3 spans 15 amino acids. CDR1 is MNHEY, CDR2 SMNVEV, per germline (reference sequence). CDR3 nucleotides: TGTGCCAGCAGTTTATCTCTTGCGGGAGGAAATGAGCAGTTCTTC. The encoded protein is CASSLSLAGGNEQFF.

This clonotype was seen at least ten times. V is TRBV27 and J is TRBJ2-5; 12 bases agree with TRBD2. V dropped 3 bases and J dropped 3; count of bases not matched to a gene: 5. CDR3 length equals 16 residues. The germline V gene encodes CDR1 MNHEY and CDR2 SMNVEV (reference sequence). CDR3 protein: CASSLLAGGLKETQYF. CDR3 nucleotides: TGTGCCAGCAGTTTGCTAGCGGGGGGGCTCAAAGAGACCCAGTACTTC.

J is TRBJ2-3 and V is TRBV12-3 or TRBV12-4, with D unclear. Trimming pared 5 bases from V and 0 bases from J, leaving 12 bases between. The CDR3 has 15 residues. The CDR3: CASSTIGSSTDTQYF. The CDR3 coding sequence is TGTGCCAGCAGTACTATAGGCAGTAGCACAGATACGCAGTATTTT.

The chain carries TRBV4-2 and TRBJ1-1, with D maybe TRBD1 (5 bases). The germline V gene has CDR1 LGHNA and CDR2 YNFKEQ. CDR3 length: 15 amino acids. The V and J ends lost 0 bases and 4 bases respectively, with 12 bases between them. For the CDR3, the DNA is TGTGCCAGCAGCCAAGAGGCAGGGAGGGCCACTGAAGCTTTCTTT. Translating it yields CASSQEAGRATEAFF.

This clonotype was recorded a few times. The chain employs TRBV15 and TRBJ2-1; D possibly corresponds to TRBD1 (6 bases). The V gene lost 1 base and the J gene lost 1 base, with 14 bases spanning the gap. Germline CDR1 reads LNHNV; CDR2 reads YYDKDF (reference sequence). CDR3 length equals 17 residues. This CDR3 reads CATSRAPPGQSYNEQFF. CDR3 bases: TGTGCCACCAGCAGAGCCCCTCCGGGACAATCCTACAATGAGCAGTTCTTC.

This chain uses TRBV29-1 with TRBJ2-2; D is possibly TRBD2 (5 bases). Germline V CDR1 and CDR2: SQVTM, ANQGSEA. The CDR3 has 14 amino acids. V gave up 2 bases and J gave up 4 bases, with 11 bases separating them. The CDR3 here is CSVEISAGTGELFF. The CDR3 coding sequence is TGCAGCGTTGAAATTAGCGCGGGCACCGGGGAGCTGTTTTTT.

This sequence joins TRBV4-3 and TRBJ1-5; D is uncertain. Trimming removed 0 bases from V and 6 bases from J, with 9 bases in between. The CDR3 is 14 residues long. Per the germline V gene, CDR1 is LGHNA and CDR2 is YSLEER. The CDR3 is CASSQERVRQPQHF. The CDR3 DNA follows: TGCGCCAGCAGCCAAGAAAGGGTACGTCAGCCCCAGCATTTT.

This clonotype has only a few counts. The gene calls are TRBV18 and TRBJ2-3, with 8 bases lining up with TRBD2. With V trimmed by 3 bases and J by 1 base, 3 bases remained unmatched. Germline CDR1 is KGHSH and CDR2 is LQKENI. The CDR3 totals 15 residues. CDR3 in amino acids: CASSPLTSGTDTQYF. CDR3 bases: TGTGCCAGCTCACCCTTGACTAGCGGCACAGATACGCAGTATTTT.

A few counts support this clonotype. The rearrangement uses TRBV9 and TRBJ2-1; 7 nucleotides agree with TRBD2. The V gene end was trimmed by 4 bases and the J gene end by 9 bases; junction bases not matched to a gene: 1. The germline CDR1 and CDR2 sequences are SGDLS and YYNGEE. The CDR3 contains 11 residues. CDR3 sequence reads: CASSRGVEQFF. CDR3 sequence (DNA): TGTGCCAGCAGCCGGGGGGTTGAGCAGTTCTTC.